The clone carrying this T cell receptor (beta chain) occurred many times. The antigen remains undetermined. CDR1 is DFQATT and CDR2 is SNEGSKA in the germline V gene (reference sequence). Trimming pared 0 bases from V and 3 bases from J, leaving 17 bases between. The CDR3 length is 17 residues. The data derive from a study of T cells after yellow fever vaccination. Study-level information: Fractions of limited cellularity were prepared by means of SMART-Seq v4 Ultra Low Input.

5'RACE template switching added a universal primer site and UMIs to TCR cDNA. From the 5' RACE reads, TCRdb called clonotypes with MiXCR, one entry per CDR3 protein. The table has about 260,000 distinct CDR3 sequences, about 3.7% seen once. Study-wide findings and caveats: Compared with primary, the secondary response was weaker and peaked at day 5, not 15. Booster sampling recovered most clones from primary vaccination (roughly 96% CD4, approximately 88% CD8).

Sequenced here: PBMCs, sampled 15 days after the yellow fever booster vaccination. The chain employs TRBV20-1 and TRBJ2-2, with D tentatively TRBD2 (7 bases). The clonotype originates from a man aged 18 to 30 who received the YFV17D yellow fever vaccine. The CDR3, as DNA: TGCAGTGCTAGAGACCCAGGGGCGGGGGCCCACACCGGGGAGCTGTTTTTT. Protein: CSARDPGAGAHTGELFF.